This T cell receptor (beta chain) was recorded in a study of graft-versus-host responses after intestinal transplantation (dated by TCRdb to the early 2020s). Describing the broader study: Recipients received multivisceral, liver-intestinal, or isolated intestinal transplants. Every recipient was given anti-thymocyte globulin induction, then maintenance tacrolimus and steroids for roughly three years. Graft-versus-host and host-versus-graft alloreactive T cell clones were tracked in the graft, circulation and bone marrow after intestinal transplantation using bulk TCR-beta CDR3 sequencing. Alloreactive clones were identified by sequencing pre-transplant mixed lymphocyte reaction products and comparing them with unstimulated pre-transplant donor and recipient T cells. The cohort enrolled about two dozen intestinal transplant recipients, one of whom was a retransplant, and a few patients without pretransplant specimens were excluded. Donor T cell macrochimerism was defined as a peak of at least 4% donor T cells among recipient peripheral blood mononuclear cells. Rather than being sequenced by the commercial service, samples from a few later patients were sequenced in-house on an Illumina MiSeq and processed with MiXCR. What the work shows at the level of the full study, not this receptor alone: Early after transplant, peak levels of circulating GvH clones were found to be associated with declines in HvG clones. The relatively low number and heterogeneity of intestinal transplant patients limited the conclusions. Patients with donor T cell macrochimerism had high GvH to HvG T cell clonal ratios in their allografts. GvH clones turned up in recipient bone marrow, with some appearing earlier in ileal mucosa or blood, a pattern consistent with an intestinal mucosal origin.

This clone appeared once. Its antigen specificity is not known. Nothing much larger sits one base from this clone, and base qualities are not available. The library was made by the immunoSEQ multiplex PCR assay. For most patients, genomic DNA was isolated with the Qiagen DNeasy Blood and Tissue Kit and shipped frozen to Adaptive Biotechnologies for TCR sequencing. Adaptive Biotechnologies carried out high-throughput TCR-beta CDR3 sequencing of genomic DNA for most patients. The paper's processing steps were these. Adaptive's ImmunoSEQ software was the source of the TCR sequencing data for about 17 patients, while a few other patients were processed with MiXCR and VDJtools. To correct CD4 versus CD8 sorting errors, sequences present in both subsets at a frequency ratio below 5:1 were removed. Because the origin of CDR3 nucleotide sequences shared between donor and recipient could not be assigned, those sequences were removed. Alloreactive clones required at least 2-fold expansion over unstimulated cells and minimum CFSE-low frequency of 0.002% (template counts) or 0.001% (read counts). Clones were considered mappable if detected in sequenced pre-transplant spleen, lymph node, or MLR CFSE-low populations of the donor or recipient. Cumulative frequency of alloreactive clones was calculated as a percentage of all sequences weighted by copy number. As stored in TCRdb, this immuneACCESS dataset retains in-frame rearrangements with V and J assigned. A fraction of the clones does not appear; measured against another copy, unresolved V genes explain less than half of the discrepancy, and the remainder lacks a known reason. V and J calls plus clone size are reproduced from that table; the DNA served to infer D and trimming. In all, the sample holds 40,000 to 45,000 clones, and approximately 96% of those were seen once. Approximately 0.53% of the sample goes to the ten largest clones.

What this sample's time point label stands for: cells obtained before transplantation from donor or recipient. CD3+CD4+ and CD3+CD8+ populations were FACS-sorted from unstimulated pre-transplant donor and recipient cells taken from spleen or lymph nodes. Trimming leaves V shorter by 2 bases and J shorter by 2 bases, with the junction holding 12 bases beyond the gene matches. From the germline V gene, CDR1 is SGHDN and CDR2 is FVKESK. The CDR3 sequence holds 20 residues, the cysteine and phenylalanine included. Just CDR3 DNA is preserved here, 60 bases in frame from base 1. The specimen was unstimulated CD8+ T cells sorted from spleen or lymph node cells, collected before transplant. The clonotype comes from a human donor who was the organ donor for an intestinal transplant. The chain links TRBV14 with TRBJ2-3; 14 central nucleotides agree with TRBD2. The nucleotides read TGTGCCAGCAGCCAACGGTTTGGACTAGCGGGGGGATTCACCACAGATACGCAGTATTTT. This translates into CASSQRFGLAGGFTTDTQYF.